This T cell receptor (beta chain) was retrieved from a study of blood T cell repertoires in COVID-19. Whole-study context: Acute and convalescent COVID-19 specimens originated in the United States, Italy and Spain.

The CDR3 spans 16 residues. V gave up 3 bases and J gave up 1 base, with 15 bases separating them. CDR1 and CDR2 (germline): MDHEN, SYDVKM. Sequencing used immunoSEQ multiplex PCR; TCRdb keeps in-frame clones, though not all of them. This table holds 200,000 to 250,000 clones, roughly nine tenths found once. The sample was peripheral blood. The rearrangement uses TRBV28 and TRBJ2-5, with a possible D match to TRBD1 (5 bases). This TCR was recovered from a man aged 60 to 69 with COVID-19, enrolled during active disease. In nucleotides, the CDR3 is TGTGCCAGCAGTTTGAGCAGGGTTTCTTCCCAAGAGACCCAGTACTTC. The encoded protein is CASSLSRVSSQETQYF.